This T cell receptor beta chain was sequenced during a study of T cell repertoires in cytomegalovirus infection. TCRdb itself ran the reads through MiXCR, one entry per CDR3 protein. The sample lists 800,000 to 950,000 distinct CDR3 sequences, around a third seen once, with over 10% in the top ten. On this clonotype itself: No antigen is known for it.

CDR1 is SGHNT, CDR2 YENEEA, per germline. This CDR3 spans 15 amino acids. V was shortened by 5 bases and J by 7 bases, with 18 bases between the two germline ends. This clonotype originated in a human donor in good health (CMV status not recorded). Some clones in this sample may be carry-over from other donors' samples. Sequencing was performed on cultured CD8+ T cells from PBMCs, taken from culture after CMV antigen stimulation. The genes are TRBV11-3 and TRBJ2-1; D is perhaps TRBD2 (7 bases). As DNA, the CDR3 is TGTGCCAGCAGCCCAGGGGACTATGGGAAGAATGAGCAGTTCTTC. Its translation: CASSPGDYGKNEQFF.